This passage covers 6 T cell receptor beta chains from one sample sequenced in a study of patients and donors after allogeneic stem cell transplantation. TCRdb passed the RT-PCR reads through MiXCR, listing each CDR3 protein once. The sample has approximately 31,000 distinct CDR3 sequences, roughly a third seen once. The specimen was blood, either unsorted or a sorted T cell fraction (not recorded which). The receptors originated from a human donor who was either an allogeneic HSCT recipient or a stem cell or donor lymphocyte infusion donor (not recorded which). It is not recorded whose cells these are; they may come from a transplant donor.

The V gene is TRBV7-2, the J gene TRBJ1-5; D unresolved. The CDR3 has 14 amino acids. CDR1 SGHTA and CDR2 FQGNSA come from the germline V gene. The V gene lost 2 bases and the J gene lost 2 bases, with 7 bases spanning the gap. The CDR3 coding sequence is TGTGCCAGCAGCTTAAGTGCTGGCAATCAGCCCCAGCATTTT. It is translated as CASSLSAGNQPQHF. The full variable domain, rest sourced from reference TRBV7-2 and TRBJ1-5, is GAGVSQSPSNKVTEKGKDVELRCDPISGHTALYWYRQSLGQGLEFLIYFQGNSAPDKSGLPSDRFSAERTGGSVSTLTIQRTQQEDSAVYLCASSLSAGNQPQHFGDGTRLSIL.

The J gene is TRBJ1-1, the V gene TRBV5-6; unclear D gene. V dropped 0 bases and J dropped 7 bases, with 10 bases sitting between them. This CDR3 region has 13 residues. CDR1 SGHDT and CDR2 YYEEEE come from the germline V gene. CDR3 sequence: CASSLGDVGEAFF. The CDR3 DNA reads TGTGCCAGCAGCTTGGGGGATGTGGGTGAAGCTTTCTTT.

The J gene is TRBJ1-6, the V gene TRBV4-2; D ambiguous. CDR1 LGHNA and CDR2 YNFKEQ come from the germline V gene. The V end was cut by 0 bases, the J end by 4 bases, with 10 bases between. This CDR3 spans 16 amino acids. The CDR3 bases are TGTGCCAGCAGCCAAGATCGCGGGCAGTATAATTCACCCCTCCACTTT. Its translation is CASSQDRGQYNSPLHF.

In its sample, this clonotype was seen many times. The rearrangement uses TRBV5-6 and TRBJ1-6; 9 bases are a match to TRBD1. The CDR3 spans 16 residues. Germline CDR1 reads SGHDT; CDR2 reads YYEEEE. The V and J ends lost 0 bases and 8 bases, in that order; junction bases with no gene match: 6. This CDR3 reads CASSLEGQGRHSPLHF. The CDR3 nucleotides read TGTGCCAGCAGCTTGGAAGGACAGGGGCGGCATTCACCCCTCCACTTT.

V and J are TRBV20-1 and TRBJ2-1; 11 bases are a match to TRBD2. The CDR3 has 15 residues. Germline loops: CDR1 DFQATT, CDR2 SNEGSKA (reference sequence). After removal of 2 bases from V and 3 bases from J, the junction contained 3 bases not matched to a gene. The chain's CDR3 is CSARRLAGGYNEQFF. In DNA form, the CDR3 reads TGCAGTGCTAGAAGGCTAGCGGGGGGCTACAATGAGCAGTTCTTC.

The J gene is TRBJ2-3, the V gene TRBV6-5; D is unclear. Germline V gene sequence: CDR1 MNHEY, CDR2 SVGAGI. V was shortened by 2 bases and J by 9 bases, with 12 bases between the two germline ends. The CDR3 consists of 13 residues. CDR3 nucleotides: TGTGCCAGCAGTTACGGTGGGGAATGGACGCAGTATTTT. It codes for CASSYGGEWTQYF.